Described below is a single TCR beta chain sequence and its context. With 0 bases clipped from V and 7 bases from J, the junction kept 4 bases outside the gene matches. The CDR3 runs to 16 residues. Germline CDR1 reads LGHDT; CDR2 reads YNNKEL (reference sequence). The data derive from a study of blood T cell repertoires in COVID-19. How the authors handled the data: Reference gene primer amplification yielded estimated nucleated cell counts. Profiling relied on immunoSEQ multiplex PCR, and the TCRdb table lists in-frame clones only, not all of them. V and J calls and clone size are those listed in that table; D and trimming were worked out from the DNA. The sample has roughly 130,000 clones, about 89% seen once; the top ten hold roughly 3.6%.

The source of this sequence is a woman in her sixties with acute or convalescent COVID-19. The rearrangement uses TRBV3-1 (or the pseudogene TRBV3-2) and TRBJ1-6; 9 bases fit TRBD1. Sequencing input: peripheral blood. The DNA of the CDR3 is TGTGCCAGCAGCCAAGACGGGACAGGGAGGAATTCACCCCTCCACTTT. This codes for CASSQDGTGRNSPLHF.